These T cell receptor beta chains were read from a single sample in a study of CD8+ T cells in alopecia areata. Generated by immunoSEQ multiplex PCR, the TCRdb table keeps only in-frame clones and is missing some. The profile covers under 150,000 clones, with roughly 50% appearing a single time and 8% to 11% taken by the ten largest. The specimen sequenced was NKG2D-low CD8+ T cells sorted from blood. These receptors all come from a human donor with alopecia areata. The CDR3 runs from the conserved cysteine through the conserved F or W.

V | CDR3
TRBV23-1 | CASSQLHGYTF
TRBV30 | CASEGISYNEQFF
TRBV2 | CASSPGTTNTGELFF
TRBV7-9 | CASSLGAGPPLHF
TRBV29-1 | CSFRGTADYEQYF
TRBV30 | CASLTSGRYEQYF
TRBV28 | CASSFVGTNTGELFF
TRBV29-1 | CSVWGVGSSTDTQYF
TRBV5-1 | CASSLDGTAYEQYF
TRBV29-1 | CSVGTEEYEQYF
TRBV4-1 | CASSLPTRQGSFNTEAFF
TRBV2 | CASREALGFTDTQYF
TRBV11-2 | CASSLTPGQQYF
TRBV29-1 | CSGRDSYEQYF
TRBV30 | CAWVRGNEQFF
TRBV7-9 | CASSPSSSYEQYF
TRBV27 | CASSFGGTQYF
TRBV29-1 | CSVGTATMNTEAFF